This T cell receptor beta chain was observed in a study of T cell changes during pregnancy in multiple sclerosis. Trimming removed 8 bases at V and 3 bases at J, with 13 bases between. Germline lookup yields CDR1 SNHLY and CDR2 FYNNEI. The CDR3 spans 14 residues. Sequencing used immunoSEQ multiplex PCR; TCRdb keeps in-frame clones, though not all of them. The data contain 50,000 to 60,000 clones, 85% to 90% of them singletons. V is TRBV2 and J is TRBJ1-4, with D perhaps matching TRBD1 (6 bases). This material consisted of CD4+ T cells from peripheral blood mononuclear cells, taken in the first trimester of pregnancy. The sequence came from a female donor with multiple sclerosis, enrolled in a pregnancy study. CDR3 in DNA: TGTGCCAGCCGTCGTGACAGGTCTAATGAAAAACTGTTTTTT. It specifies CASRRDRSNEKLFF.